The next 21 T cell receptor beta chains were all read from a single sample in a study of early T cells in non-severe SARS-CoV-2 infection. TCRdb reprocessed the 5' RACE reads with MiXCR, giving one entry per CDR3 protein. The sample yields roughly 62,000 distinct CDR3 sequences, 6% to 8.5% seen once. Sequenced: whole blood. The receptors originated from an adult who was a healthcare worker with PCR-confirmed SARS-CoV-2 infection or an uninfected control (not recorded which).

In this sample, this clonotype turned up many times. CDR3 region: CASSQDRGYNEQFF. DNA of the CDR3: TGTGCCAGCAGCCAAGATCGCGGTTACAATGAGCAGTTCTTC. The V call is TRBV3-1, the J call TRBJ2-1; the D is unclear. The V end lost 0 bases, the J end lost 4 bases, and 7 bases lay between the germline ends. Germline V CDR1 and CDR2: LGHDT, YNNKEL (reference sequence). The CDR3 length is 14 residues.

This clonotype was counted ten times or more. The chain couples TRBV3-1 to TRBJ1-4; 7 bases are shared with TRBD1. V lost 4 bases, J lost 4 bases, and 6 bases stayed unmatched. Germline values: CDR1 LGHDT, CDR2 YNNKEL (reference sequence). This CDR3 spans 15 amino acids. CDR3 sequence: CASSLGYRGNEKLFF. Written as DNA, the CDR3 is TGTGCCAGCAGCCTCGGCTACAGGGGTAATGAAAAACTGTTTTTT.

This clonotype showed up many times. This chain connects TRBV15 to TRBJ1-1; no clear D. The V and J ends lost 0 bases and 1 base respectively, with 3 bases between them. Germline V CDR1 and CDR2: LNHNV, YYDKDF (reference sequence). The CDR3 is made up of 13 amino acids. The CDR3 coding sequence is TGTGCCACCAGCAGAGATCCGAACACTGAAGCTTTCTTT. Its protein is CATSRDPNTEAFF.

This clonotype was counted ten times or more. This chain links TRBV2 with TRBJ2-1; D is possibly TRBD1 or TRBD2 (6 bases each). Trimming pared 8 bases from V and 7 bases from J, leaving 15 bases between. This CDR3 is built from 13 residues. CDR1 is SNHLY and CDR2 is FYNNEI in the germline V gene. The CDR3 region has the DNA TGTGCCAGCGTTACAGGGAGGTCAAATGAGCAGTTCTTC. Encoded protein: CASVTGRSNEQFF.

The chain has TRBV24-1 and TRBJ2-7, with a possible D match to TRBD1 (5 bases). Trimming stripped 4 bases from V and 2 bases from J, with 14 bases between. Germline CDR1 reads KGHDR; CDR2 reads SFDVKD. The CDR3 is 15 amino acids. CDR3 in DNA: TGTGCCACCAGTGACCCCCGACAGAGAACCTACGAGCAGTACTTC. This codes for CATSDPRQRTYEQYF.

Ten or more counts support this clonotype. The V and J genes are TRBV7-2 and TRBJ2-2; D remains unclear. Germline values: CDR1 SGHTA, CDR2 FQGNSA. Trimming cost V 2 bases and J 0 bases, with 7 bases left between them. The CDR3 loop spans 15 amino acids. In nucleotides, the CDR3 is TGTGCCAGCAGCTTAATGCAGGCGAACACCGGGGAGCTGTTTTTT. Protein product: CASSLMQANTGELFF.

The V and J genes are TRBV28 and TRBJ1-1, with D perhaps TRBD1 (5 bases). In germline, CDR1 is MDHEN, CDR2 SYDVKM. Trimming left V 5 bases short and J 2 bases short, with 12 bases between. There are 14 residues in the CDR3. CDR3 DNA sequence: TGTGCCAGCAGTAGTAAGGGGAGAAACACTGAAGCTTTCTTT. Amino acids: CASSSKGRNTEAFF.

This clonotype was seen repeatedly, ten times or more. The chain carries TRBV3-1 and TRBJ2-5, with unresolved D. In germline, CDR1 is LGHDT, CDR2 YNNKEL (reference sequence). Trimming took 1 base from V and 5 from J, leaving 2 bases between them. CDR3 length: 11 residues. The CDR3 spells CASSQVETQYF. The CDR3 coding sequence is TGTGCCAGCAGCCAAGTTGAGACCCAGTACTTC.

This clonotype was picked up a small number of times. This sequence joins TRBV14 and TRBJ2-7; the match to TRBD1 covers 8 bases. This CDR3 is 17 amino acids long. Germline trimming cut 3 bases from V and 0 bases from J; bases unmatched to any gene: 10. Per germline, CDR1 SGHDN and CDR2 FVKESK. CDR3 coding DNA: TGTGCCAGCAGCCACGAGAGGACAGGGCTCTTCTCCTACGAGCAGTACTTC. Its translation is CASSHERTGLFSYEQYF. Drawing the rest from reference TRBV14 and TRBJ2-7, the complete variable domain is EAGVTQFPSHSVIEKGQTVTLRCDPISGHDNLYWYRRVMGKEIKFLLHFVKESKQDESGMPNNRFLAERTGGTYSTLKVQPAELEDSGVYFCASSHERTGLFSYEQYFGPGTRLTVT.

A few counts support this clonotype. V is TRBV7-2 and J is TRBJ1-6, with TRBD1 matching over 7 bases. The CDR3 covers 16 residues. The V segment lost 4 bases and the J segment 10 bases; nucleotides outside the gene matches: 13. In germline, CDR1 is SGHTA, CDR2 FQGNSA. DNA for the CDR3: TGTGCCAGCAGCTACGATGGACAGGCCCTCGGCTCACCCCTCCACTTT. Protein: CASSYDGQALGSPLHF.

This clonotype has only a few counts. The CDR3 sequence: CASSMLRQYNGYTF. CDR3 nucleotides: TGTGCCAGTAGTATGCTGAGACAGTACAATGGCTACACCTTC. The chain employs TRBV19 and TRBJ1-2; TRBD1 might be the D (5 bases). Germline-derived CDR1 and CDR2 are LNHDA and SQIVND (reference sequence). This CDR3 comprises 14 residues. V lost 3 bases and J lost 6, with 14 bases in between. Variable domain in full (rest from reference TRBV19 and TRBJ1-2): DGGITQSPKYLFRKEGQNVTLSCEQNLNHDAMYWYRQDPGQGLRLIYYSQIVNDFQKGDIAEGYSVSREKKESFPLTVTSAQKNPTAFYLCASSMLRQYNGYTFGSGTRLTVV.

Many counts were recorded for this clonotype. The chain is built from TRBV5-1 and TRBJ2-3; D possibly corresponds to TRBD2 (5 bases). CDR3 length: 17 residues. The germline CDR1 and CDR2 sequences are SGHRS and YFSETQ. Trimming pared 0 bases from V and 5 bases from J, leaving 19 bases between. CDR3 loop: CASSLGVAGLGVDTQYF. In DNA form, the CDR3 reads TGCGCCAGCAGCTTGGGGGTTGCGGGCCTTGGAGTAGATACGCAGTATTTT.

This clonotype was seen a few times. The V gene is TRBV7-8, the J gene TRBJ2-7; no clear D. V was cut by 7 bases and J by 7 bases, with 20 bases left in between. Germline-derived CDR1 and CDR2 are SGHVS and FQNEAQ. The CDR3 is 14 residues long. The CDR3 spells CASNEKGWSVEQYF. CDR3 DNA sequence: TGTGCCAGCAATGAAAAGGGCTGGTCCGTTGAGCAGTACTTC.

This clonotype was counted only a few times. The chain couples TRBV4-2 to TRBJ1-5, with a possible D match to TRBD1 (5 bases). Per germline, CDR1 LGHNA and CDR2 YNFKEQ. CDR3 length equals 15 residues. Trimming took 1 base from V and 4 from J, leaving 11 bases between them. The CDR3 protein is CASSQAATENQPQHF. Written as DNA, the CDR3 is TGTGCCAGCAGCCAAGCGGCGACAGAAAATCAGCCCCAGCATTTT.

The V call is TRBV30, the J call TRBJ1-3; D remains unclear. V gave up 3 bases and J gave up 2 bases, with 5 bases separating them. The CDR3 has 12 residues. CDR1 is GTSNPN and CDR2 is SVGIG in the germline V gene (reference sequence). The CDR3 protein is CAWREPGNTIYF. CDR3 DNA: TGTGCCTGGAGGGAACCTGGAAACACCATATATTTT.

This clonotype was recorded at least ten times. The rearrangement uses TRBV3-1 and TRBJ2-1, with D maybe TRBD1 (5 bases). V was cut by 3 bases and J by 5 bases, with 17 bases left in between. Germline V gene data show CDR1 as LGHDT and CDR2 as YNNKEL (reference sequence). CDR3 length: 16 amino acids. CDR3 coding DNA: TGTGCCAGCAGCCACTTTAGCCTAATCAGGGACAATGAGCAGTTCTTC. Translation gives CASSHFSLIRDNEQFF.

V usage is TRBV18 and J usage is TRBJ2-7, with D unclear. This CDR3 has 12 residues. Germline V gene data show CDR1 as KGHSH and CDR2 as LQKENI. V was cut by 4 bases and J by 2 bases, with 6 bases left in between. The CDR3 DNA reads TGTGCCAGCTCACAAGGACCCTACGAGCAGTACTTC. Amino acids: CASSQGPYEQYF.

This clonotype was seen ten or more times. The chain combines TRBV5-1 with TRBJ1-5; D is uncertain. Germline CDR1 and CDR2: SGHRS and YFSETQ. CDR3 length: 15 residues. Trimming took 2 bases from V and 5 from J, leaving 14 bases between them. The chain's CDR3 is CASSLRPGSDQPQHF. The DNA for the CDR3 is TGCGCCAGCAGCTTACGACCGGGGTCGGATCAGCCCCAGCATTTT.

The rearrangement links TRBV7-9 to TRBJ2-1, with 8 bases matching TRBD1. The V and J ends lost 5 bases and 10 bases, in that order; junction bases with no gene match: 10. The CDR3 is made up of 14 amino acids. Germline V gives CDR1 SEHNR, CDR2 FQNEAQ (reference sequence). CDR3 coding DNA: TGTGCCAGCAGCCCCGGACAGGGTATGTTCGAGCAGTTCTTC. As protein: CASSPGQGMFEQFF.

There are many counts of this clonotype. The chain joins TRBV20-1 to TRBJ2-2, with TRBD2 matching 10 bases. This CDR3 contains 15 residues. Germline loops: CDR1 DFQATT, CDR2 SNEGSKA (reference sequence). V shed 3 bases and J 3 bases; nucleotides not matched to a gene: 4. The CDR3 protein is CSASHGTSDTGELFF. DNA of the CDR3: TGCAGTGCTAGCCACGGGACTAGCGACACCGGGGAGCTGTTTTTT.

Concerning this clonotype itself: A much bigger clone sits one base away, suggesting this may be a read error. No conserved phenylalanine or tryptophan ends this CDR3, so it is likely a read error. The genes are TRBV10-2 and TRBJ2-1; D is ambiguous. The CDR3 has 11 residues. Looked up from germline, CDR1 is WSHSY and CDR2 is SAAADI. V was pared by 5 bases and J by 5 bases, with 4 bases between. The CDR3 reads CASSWDNEQFL. DNA for the CDR3: TGCGCCAGCAGTTGGGACAATGAGCAGTTCCTC.